Sequencing of this T cell receptor (beta chain) was carried out in a study of beta chain features in type 1 diabetes. In the case of this clone: As yet, its antigen is unknown.

Notes on the study in general: Possible PCR preference for shorter templates applied equally to patients and controls. Lower insertion and higher deletion counts appeared at VDJ junctions in type 1 diabetes patients.

CD4+ naive, central memory, regulatory and stem cell-like memory cells were sorted via CD45RO/CCR7/CD25/CD127/CD95/CD27. Purity exceeding 98% was reached by all sorted populations. Sequencing targeted expressed TCRB transcripts, as all isolated RNA had been reverse transcribed. Assay used: immunoSEQ multiplex PCR; TCRdb lists only in-frame clones, some missing. The profile shows 40,000 to 45,000 clones, around half of them singletons. V was pared by 7 bases and J by 7 bases, with 10 bases of the junction left unmatched. Germline V gene lookup returns CDR1 MNHNY and CDR2 SVGAGI (reference sequence). The CDR3 is made up of 14 amino acids.

Sequencing was performed on central memory CD4+ T cells from blood. The rearrangement joins TRBV6-6 to TRBJ1-5; TRBD1 matches at 7 bases. The TCR sequence derives from a woman aged 18-29 years in good health. CDR3 DNA: TGTGCCAGCAACTCACAGGGGAAAGGGCAGCCCCAGCATTTT. It encodes CASNSQGKGQPQHF.